This TCR beta chain derives from a study of blood T cell repertoires in COVID-19 (TCRdb year 2020). As for the study more broadly: The collaborator samples originated in the United States, Italy and Spain and spanned the acute and convalescent phases of COVID-19. The material from the prospective study consisted of cDNA or gDNA derived from T cells, B-cell-depleted T cells, or PBMCs. Deeply sampled blood TCRbeta repertoires from subjects exposed to, actively infected with, or recovered from COVID-19 were included in the dataset. The repertoires were released in a freely available public database intended as a resource for research on the immune response to SARS-CoV-2. Samples were obtained from the ongoing ImmuneRACE study (first 160 participants) and from approximately 1,200 subjects provided by 6 global collaborators. Sample metadata almost always included a de-identified subject ID, COVID-19 status, age in years and sex. Where HLA class I and class II types were available, the types were taken from metadata supplied by the sample provider, not from assay-based typing.

To note about this clone: Its antigen is currently not known. Base qualities are not at hand, and no much larger clone is one base apart.

The collaborating institutions used their own protocols to collect whole blood in K2EDTA tubes. For TCRbeta analysis, collaborator samples were shipped as frozen whole blood, as isolated PBMCs, or as DNA extracted from either sample type. The CDR3 covers 15 residues, taking in both the cysteine and the phenylalanine. The read is trimmed to its CDR3 DNA, 45 bases read in frame from base 1. The germline V gene supplies CDR1 KGHSH and CDR2 LQKENI. V is cut back by 1 base and J by 5 bases, with 5 bases in the junction unmatched. TCRbeta CDR3 regions were amplified from genomic DNA by means of the immunoSEQ Assay, a bias-controlled multiplex PCR. Under the source paper's analysis protocol: The number of nucleated cells in each sample was estimated from the amplification of reference gene primers within the assay. To quantify the absolute abundance of each unique TCRbeta CDR3 rearrangement, sequence reads were collapsed and filtered. For each sample, productive Simpson clonality was calculated as the square root of Simpson's diversity index across productive rearrangements. TCRdb obtained this table from immuneACCESS and retained in-frame rearrangements with V and J assigned. These tables miss some clones; where compared with another copy, unresolved V genes account for less than half of the shortfall, and the remainder is unexplained. The V and J calls and clone size are taken from that table; D and trimming were inferred from the DNA. This sample comprises tens of thousands of clones, around four fifths of them detected only once. The top ten hold roughly 5.2% of the sample.

General conclusions and limits of the study: How much clinical and demographic metadata was included differed by source and by participant, and the metadata was provided uncurated.

The TCR sequence derives from a man in his forties or fifties with active COVID-19. The chain employs TRBV18 and TRBJ2-5; 9 central nucleotides agree with TRBD1. The source material was peripheral blood. Here is the DNA: TGTGCCAGCTCACCACGACAGGGGGGCCGGGAGACCCAGTACTTC. The translation is CASSPRQGGRETQYF.